The next 10 T cell receptor beta chains were all read from a single sample in a study of blood T cell repertoires in COVID-19. The repertoire was sequenced with immunoSEQ multiplex PCR; TCRdb's copy has only in-frame clones and lacks some. This sample has roughly 300,000 clones, with around 86% found just once. The sequenced material came from peripheral blood. Receptors were obtained from a woman between 40 and 50 years old who had recovered from COVID-19.

The chain uses TRBV18 and TRBJ1-1; D is uncertain. The CDR3 is 13 amino acids. Between the trimmed V and J ends, which lost 6 bases and 0 bases, there was a span of 8 bases. The germline gives CDR1 KGHSH, CDR2 LQKENI. In DNA form, the CDR3 reads TGTGCCAGCTCTCGAGCCCTGAACACTGAAGCTTTCTTT. It yields the protein CASSRALNTEAFF.

This clone was seen a handful of times. This chain connects TRBV5-1 to TRBJ1-2; D perhaps matches TRBD1 (6 bases). Trimming cost V 4 bases and J 6 bases, with 16 bases left between them. This CDR3 region has 14 residues. CDR1 is SGHRS and CDR2 is YFSETQ in the germline V gene. CDR3 residues: CASSPGAGANGYTF. In nucleotides, the CDR3 is TGCGCCAGCAGCCCGGGGGCGGGGGCGAATGGCTACACCTTC.

The rearrangement links TRBV5-1 to TRBJ2-7; D is unresolved. CDR1 and CDR2 (germline): SGHRS, YFSETQ. The V and J ends lost 4 bases and 3 bases respectively, with 11 bases between them. The CDR3 sequence is 13 residues long. This CDR3 is CASSLQLHYEQYF. CDR3 in DNA: TGCGCCAGCAGCCTACAGCTACACTACGAGCAGTACTTC.

The V gene is TRBV5-1, the J gene TRBJ1-1, with D maybe TRBD1 (5 bases). Per germline, CDR1 SGHRS and CDR2 YFSETQ. Trimming left V 3 bases short and J 5 bases short, with 17 bases between. The CDR3 contains 15 residues. The CDR3: CASSSGDGRGTEAFF. Here the CDR3 DNA reads TGCGCCAGCAGCTCGGGGGACGGTAGAGGGACTGAAGCTTTCTTT. The full variable domain, rest sourced from reference TRBV5-1 and TRBJ1-1, is KAGVTQTPRYLIKTRGQQVTLSCSPISGHRSVSWYQQTPGQGLQFLFEYFSETQRNKGNFPGRFSGRQFSNSRSEMNVSTLELGDSALYLCASSSGDGRGTEAFFGQGTRLTVV.

The V and J genes are TRBV3-1 (or the pseudogene TRBV3-2) and TRBJ2-2; D perhaps matches TRBD2 (5 bases). Germline V gives CDR1 LGHDT, CDR2 YNNKEL (reference sequence). CDR3 size: 14 residues. V lost 2 bases to trimming and J lost 4 bases, with 8 bases between them. The CDR3 DNA is TGTGCCAGCAGCCAATGGAGGTTCACCGGGGAGCTGTTTTTT. It is translated as CASSQWRFTGELFF.

The chain joins TRBV29-1 to TRBJ2-7; D remains unclear. V shed 4 bases and J shed 3 bases, with 22 bases lying between them. The CDR3 runs to 16 residues. The V gene's germline CDR1 is SQVTM and CDR2 ANQGSEA. For the CDR3, the DNA is TGCAGCGTTGTAAGTTATGGTTACTTTCTTAACTACGAGCAGTACTTC. Translated: CSVVSYGYFLNYEQYF.

The chain employs TRBV7-2 and TRBJ2-7; perhaps TRBD1 as D (7 bases). Germline V lookup: CDR1 SGHTA, CDR2 FQGNSA. Trimming left V 5 bases short and J 6 bases short, with 20 bases between. This CDR3 spans 15 amino acids. CDR3 protein: CASSLQPGGGLEQYF. As DNA, the CDR3 is TGTGCCAGCAGCCTTCAACCTGGAGGGGGCCTCGAGCAGTACTTC.

This chain links TRBV5-1 with TRBJ1-1; TRBD1 matches 8 bases. V was pared by 3 bases and J by 5 bases, with 6 bases of the junction left unmatched. The CDR3 covers 14 residues. Germline CDR1 and CDR2: SGHRS and YFSETQ. The CDR3 nucleotides are TGCGCCAGCAGCTCCAACAGGGGGGAGACTGAAGCTTTCTTT. It yields the protein CASSSNRGETEAFF.

J is TRBJ2-5 and V is TRBV5-1; maybe TRBD2 (6 bases). CDR3 length: 15 amino acids. Germline values: CDR1 SGHRS, CDR2 YFSETQ. V lost 2 bases and J lost 3, with 14 bases in between. The CDR3 is CASSFLTGSKETQYF. In DNA form, the CDR3 reads TGCGCCAGCAGCTTCCTTACCGGGAGTAAAGAGACCCAGTACTTC.

J is TRBJ2-1 and V is TRBV6-2 or TRBV6-3; 9 bases line up with TRBD2. V dropped 2 bases and J dropped 6; count of bases not matched to a gene: 14. Germline CDR1 and CDR2: MNHEY and SVGEGT. The CDR3 is 18 residues long. CDR3 DNA: TGTGCCAGCAGTTACCCCCTCATAGCGGGGGCCCAGCGCAATGAGCAGTTCTTC. This encodes CASSYPLIAGAQRNEQFF.